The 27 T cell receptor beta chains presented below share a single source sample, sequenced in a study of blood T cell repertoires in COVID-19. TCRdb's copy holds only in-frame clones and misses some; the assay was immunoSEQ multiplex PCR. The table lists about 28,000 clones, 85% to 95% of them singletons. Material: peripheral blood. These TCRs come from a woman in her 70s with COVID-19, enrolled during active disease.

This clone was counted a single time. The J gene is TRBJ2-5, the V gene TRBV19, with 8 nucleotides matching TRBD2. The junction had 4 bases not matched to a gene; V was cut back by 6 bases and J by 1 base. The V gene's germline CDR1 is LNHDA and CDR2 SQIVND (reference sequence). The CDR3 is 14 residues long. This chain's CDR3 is CASRPRGAQETQYF. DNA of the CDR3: TGTGCCAGTAGACCGCGGGGGGCCCAAGAGACCCAGTACTTC.

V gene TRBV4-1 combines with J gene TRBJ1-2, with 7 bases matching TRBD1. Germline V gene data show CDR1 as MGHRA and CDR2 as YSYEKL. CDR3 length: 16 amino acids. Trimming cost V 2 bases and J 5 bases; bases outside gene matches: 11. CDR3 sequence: CASSQPLEGARYGYTF. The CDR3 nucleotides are TGCGCCAGCAGCCAACCGTTGGAGGGGGCGCGATATGGCTACACCTTC.

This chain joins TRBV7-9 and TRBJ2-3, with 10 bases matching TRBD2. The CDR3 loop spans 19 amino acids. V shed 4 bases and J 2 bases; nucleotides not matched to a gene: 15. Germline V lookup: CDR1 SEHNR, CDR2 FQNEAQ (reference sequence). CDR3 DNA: TGTGCCAGCAGCTCCCTAACGTACCCTAGCGGGGGTCTCACAGATACGCAGTATTTT. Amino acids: CASSSLTYPSGGLTDTQYF. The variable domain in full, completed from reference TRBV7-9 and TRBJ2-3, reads DTGVSQNPRHKITKRGQNVTFRCDPISEHNRLYWYRQTLGQGPEFLTYFQNEAQLEKSRLLSDRFSAERPKGSFSTLEIQRTEQGDSAMYLCASSSLTYPSGGLTDTQYFGPGTRLTVL.

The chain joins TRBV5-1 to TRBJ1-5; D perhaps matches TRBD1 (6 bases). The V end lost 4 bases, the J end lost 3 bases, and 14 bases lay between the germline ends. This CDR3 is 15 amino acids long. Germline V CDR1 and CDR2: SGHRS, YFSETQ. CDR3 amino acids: CASSPTQGNNQPQHF. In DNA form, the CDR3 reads TGCGCCAGCAGCCCAACCCAGGGGAACAATCAGCCCCAGCATTTT.

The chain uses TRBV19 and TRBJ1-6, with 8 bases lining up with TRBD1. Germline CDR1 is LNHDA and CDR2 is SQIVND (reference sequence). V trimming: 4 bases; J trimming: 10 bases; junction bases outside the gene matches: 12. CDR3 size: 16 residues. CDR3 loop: CASSTTSGQALSPLHF. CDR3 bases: TGTGCCAGTAGTACCACCTCGGGACAGGCCTTGTCACCCCTCCACTTT.

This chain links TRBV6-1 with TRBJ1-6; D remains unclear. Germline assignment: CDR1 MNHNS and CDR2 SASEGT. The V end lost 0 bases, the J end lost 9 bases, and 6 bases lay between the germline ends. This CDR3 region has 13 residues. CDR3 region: CASSEAVASPLHF. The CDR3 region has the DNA TGTGCCAGCAGTGAAGCGGTGGCTTCACCCCTCCACTTT.

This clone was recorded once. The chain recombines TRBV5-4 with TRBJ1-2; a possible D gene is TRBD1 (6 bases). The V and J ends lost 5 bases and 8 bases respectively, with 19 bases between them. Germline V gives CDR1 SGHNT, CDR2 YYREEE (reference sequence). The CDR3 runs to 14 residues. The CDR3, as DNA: TGTGCCAGCAGTTCACAGGGCCAAGGCGTAGGCTACACCTTC. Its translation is CASSSQGQGVGYTF.

The CDR3 protein is CASSQQTGISGYTF. The CDR3 nucleotides read TGCGCCAGCAGCCAACAGACAGGGATCAGCGGCTACACCTTC. V is TRBV4-3 and J is TRBJ1-2; 7 bases align to TRBD1. V gave up 2 bases and J gave up 8 bases; unmatched junction bases: 8. The CDR3 runs to 14 residues. Germline V gene sequence: CDR1 LGHNA, CDR2 YSLEER.

The CDR3 nucleotides read TGTGCCAGTAGTATACGGACAGGGGACGAGACCCAGTACTTC. Its protein product is CASSIRTGDETQYF. The chain combines TRBV19 with TRBJ2-5, with TRBD1 matching 9 bases. J lost 5 bases, V lost 2 bases, and 3 bases had no gene match. Per germline, CDR1 LNHDA and CDR2 SQIVND (reference sequence). This CDR3 region has 14 residues.

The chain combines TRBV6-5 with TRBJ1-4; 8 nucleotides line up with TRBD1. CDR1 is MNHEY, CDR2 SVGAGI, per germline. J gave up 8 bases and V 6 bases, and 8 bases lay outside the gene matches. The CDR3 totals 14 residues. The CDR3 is CASRADRGREKLFF. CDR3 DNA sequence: TGTGCCAGCAGGGCCGACAGGGGAAGAGAAAAACTGTTTTTT.

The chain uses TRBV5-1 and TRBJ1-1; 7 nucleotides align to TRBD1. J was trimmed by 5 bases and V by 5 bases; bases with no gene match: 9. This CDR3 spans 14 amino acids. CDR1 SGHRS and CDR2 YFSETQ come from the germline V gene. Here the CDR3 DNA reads TGCGCCAGCAGAAGGACAGGCGATACTACTGAAGCTTTCTTT. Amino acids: CASRRTGDTTEAFF. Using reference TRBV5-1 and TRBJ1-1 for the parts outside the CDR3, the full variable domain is KAGVTQTPRYLIKTRGQQVTLSCSPISGHRSVSWYQQTPGQGLQFLFEYFSETQRNKGNFPGRFSGRQFSNSRSEMNVSTLELGDSALYLCASRRTGDTTEAFFGQGTRLTVV.

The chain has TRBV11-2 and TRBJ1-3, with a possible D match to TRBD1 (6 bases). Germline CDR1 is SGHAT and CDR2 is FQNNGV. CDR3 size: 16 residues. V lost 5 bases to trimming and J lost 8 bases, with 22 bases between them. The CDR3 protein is CASSPQGQLVVDTIYF. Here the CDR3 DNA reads TGTGCCAGCAGCCCACAGGGTCAATTGGTGGTGGACACCATATATTTT.

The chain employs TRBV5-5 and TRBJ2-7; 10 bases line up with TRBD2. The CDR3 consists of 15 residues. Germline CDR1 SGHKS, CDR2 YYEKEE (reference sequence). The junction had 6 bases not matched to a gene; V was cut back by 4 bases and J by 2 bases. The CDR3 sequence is CASSVGLAETYEQYF. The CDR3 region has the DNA TGTGCCAGCAGCGTCGGACTAGCGGAAACCTACGAGCAGTACTTC.

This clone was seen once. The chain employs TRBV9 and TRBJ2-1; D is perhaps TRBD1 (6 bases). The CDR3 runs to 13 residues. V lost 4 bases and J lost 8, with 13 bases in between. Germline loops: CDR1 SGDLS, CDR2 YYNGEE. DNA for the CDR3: TGTGCCAGCAGCTGCACAGGGTGCGATGAGCAGTTCTTC. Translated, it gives CASSCTGCDEQFF.

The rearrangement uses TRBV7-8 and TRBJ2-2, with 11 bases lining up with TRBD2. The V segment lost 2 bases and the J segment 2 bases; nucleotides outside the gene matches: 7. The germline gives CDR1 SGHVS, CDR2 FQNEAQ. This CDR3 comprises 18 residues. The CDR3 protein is CASSLRLAGGLNTGELFF. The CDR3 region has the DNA TGTGCCAGCAGCTTAAGGCTAGCGGGAGGACTAAACACCGGGGAGCTGTTTTTT.

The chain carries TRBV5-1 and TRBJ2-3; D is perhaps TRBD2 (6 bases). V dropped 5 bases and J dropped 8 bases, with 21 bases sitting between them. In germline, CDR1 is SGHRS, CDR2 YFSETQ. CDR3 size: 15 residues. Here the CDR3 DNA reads TGCGCCAGCAGACTAACCCGGGACTCCCAGAGTACGCAGTATTTT. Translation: CASRLTRDSQSTQYF.

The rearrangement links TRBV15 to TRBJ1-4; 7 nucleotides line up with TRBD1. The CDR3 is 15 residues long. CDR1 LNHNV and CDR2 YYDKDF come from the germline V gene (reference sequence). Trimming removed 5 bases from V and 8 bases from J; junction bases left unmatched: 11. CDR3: CATSLPRGQSEKLFF. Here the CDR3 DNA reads TGTGCCACCAGCTTACCCAGGGGACAGTCGGAAAAACTGTTTTTT.

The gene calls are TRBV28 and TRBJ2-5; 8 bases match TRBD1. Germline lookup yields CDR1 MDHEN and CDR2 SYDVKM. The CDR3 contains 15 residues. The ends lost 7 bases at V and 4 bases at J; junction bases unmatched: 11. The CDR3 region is CASNPSGTGGETQYF. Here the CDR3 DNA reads TGTGCCAGCAACCCGTCCGGGACAGGAGGAGAGACCCAGTACTTC.

The CDR3 nucleotides read TGTGCCAGCAGCTTGGGGACTAGCGGCTCCTACAATGAGCAGTTCTTC. This encodes CASSLGTSGSYNEQFF. The V and J genes are TRBV5-4 and TRBJ2-1; 10 bases align to TRBD2. The ends lost 0 bases at V and 0 bases at J; junction bases unmatched: 0. The CDR3 consists of 16 residues. The germline V gene has CDR1 SGHNT and CDR2 YYREEE (reference sequence).

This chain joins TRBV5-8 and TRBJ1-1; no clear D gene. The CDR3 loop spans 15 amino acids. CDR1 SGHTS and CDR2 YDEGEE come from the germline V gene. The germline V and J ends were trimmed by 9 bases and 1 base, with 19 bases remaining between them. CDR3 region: CATSRWAEGNTEAFF. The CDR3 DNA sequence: TGTGCCACCTCCCGTTGGGCGGAGGGGAACACTGAAGCTTTCTTT. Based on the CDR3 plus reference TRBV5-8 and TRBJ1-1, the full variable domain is EAGVTQSPTHLIKTRGQQATLRCSPISGHTSVYWYQQALGLGLQFLLWYDEGEERNRGNFPPRFSGRQFPNYSSELNVNALELEDSALYLCATSRWAEGNTEAFFGQGTRLTVV.

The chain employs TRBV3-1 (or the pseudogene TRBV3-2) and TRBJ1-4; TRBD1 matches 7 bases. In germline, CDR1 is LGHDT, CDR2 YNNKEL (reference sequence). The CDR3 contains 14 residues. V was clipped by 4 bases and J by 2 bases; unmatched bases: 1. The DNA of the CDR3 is TGTGCCAGCAGCCCGGGACAGACTAATGAAAAACTGTTTTTT. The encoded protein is CASSPGQTNEKLFF.

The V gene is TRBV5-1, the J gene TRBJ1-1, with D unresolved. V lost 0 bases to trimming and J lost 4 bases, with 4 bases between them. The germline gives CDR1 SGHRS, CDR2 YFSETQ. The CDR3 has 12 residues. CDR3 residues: CASSLVGTEAFF. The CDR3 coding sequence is TGCGCCAGCAGCTTGGTCGGCACTGAAGCTTTCTTT.

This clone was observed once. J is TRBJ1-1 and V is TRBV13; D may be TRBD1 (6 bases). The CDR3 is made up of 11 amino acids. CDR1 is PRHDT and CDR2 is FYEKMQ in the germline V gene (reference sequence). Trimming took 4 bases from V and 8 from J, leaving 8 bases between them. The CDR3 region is CASSSDREAFF. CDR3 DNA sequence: TGTGCCAGCAGCTCCGACAGGGAAGCTTTCTTT.

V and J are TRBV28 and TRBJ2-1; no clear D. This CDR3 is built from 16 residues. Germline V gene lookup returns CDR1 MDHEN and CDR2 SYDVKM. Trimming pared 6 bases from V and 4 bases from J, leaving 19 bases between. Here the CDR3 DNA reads TGTGCCAGCAGGACCCGCGACACTCTCCCTTACAATGAGCAGTTCTTC. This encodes CASRTRDTLPYNEQFF.

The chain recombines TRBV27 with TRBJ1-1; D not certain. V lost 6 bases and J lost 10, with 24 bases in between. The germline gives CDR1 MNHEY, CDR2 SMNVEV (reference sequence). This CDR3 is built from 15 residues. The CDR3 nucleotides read TGTGCCAGCAGGGTTCTGGCAGGCGCCACCCATGCAGCTTTCTTT. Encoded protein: CASRVLAGATHAAFF.

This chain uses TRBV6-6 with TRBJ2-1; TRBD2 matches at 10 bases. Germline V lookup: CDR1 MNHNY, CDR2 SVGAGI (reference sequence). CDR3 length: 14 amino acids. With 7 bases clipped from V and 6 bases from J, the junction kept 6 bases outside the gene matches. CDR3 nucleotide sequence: TGTGCCAGCAACCTAGCGGGAGTAGGCAATGAGCAGTTCTTC. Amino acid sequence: CASNLAGVGNEQFF.

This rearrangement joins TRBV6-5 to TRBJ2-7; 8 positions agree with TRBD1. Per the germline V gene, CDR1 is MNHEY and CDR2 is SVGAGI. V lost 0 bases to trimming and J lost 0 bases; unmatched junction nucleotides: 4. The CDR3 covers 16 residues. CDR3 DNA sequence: TGTGCCAGCAGTTACTCGCCGACAGGGGACTCCTACGAGCAGTACTTC. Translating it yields CASSYSPTGDSYEQYF.